This T cell receptor beta chain appears in the sequencing data of a study of OX40 agonist ivuxolimab in advanced cancers. Looking at the study overall: Dose-escalation subjects each had hepatocellular carcinoma, melanoma, renal cell or head and neck cancer.

V lost 3 bases and J lost 3; bases outside the gene matches: 2. Germline CDR1 and CDR2: SGHRS and YFSETQ. This CDR3 has 14 amino acids. The table came from immunoSEQ multiplex PCR; TCRdb's copy has only in-frame clones and leaves some out. The table lists under 85,000 clones, around 90% of them singletons. The chain joins TRBV5-1 to TRBJ1-1; 10 bases are shared with TRBD1. This TCR was recovered from an adult with an advanced solid tumor such as melanoma, head and neck, liver or kidney cancer. This material consisted of CD4+ or CD8+ T cells sorted from blood, taken in a trial of the OX40 agonist ivuxolimab. The CDR3, as DNA: TGCGCCAGCAGCTGGACAGGGGGGGACACTGAAGCTTTCTTT. It yields the protein CASSWTGGDTEAFF.